A selection of T cell receptor beta chains follows, all from one sample in a study of T cells in Graves' hyperthyroidism and ophthalmopathy. Using its own MiXCR run on the multiplex PCR reads, TCRdb lists one record per CDR3 protein. Here the sample spans around 600,000 distinct CDR3 sequences, approximately 15% being singletons. Input material: blood. These receptors were collected from a woman in her forties or fifties with Graves' ophthalmopathy. Each CDR3 is given with its conserved first and last residue. The order of the fields is D gene, V gene, clone size, J gene, CDR3 protein, CDR3 DNA. A D gene is named only where the DNA matches it firmly. Size tells how often a clone was seen (once, few, many) or the class of an expanded clone, and some rows leave it out.

>TRBD2|TRBV19|few|TRBJ2-1
CASSIGGTSSHNEQFF
TGTGCCAGTAGTATAGGGGGGACTAGCAGCCACAATGAGCAGTTCTTC
>TRBD2|TRBV20-1|many|TRBJ2-1
CSARGRLAEQFF
TGCAGTGCTAGAGGGAGACTAGCGGAGCAGTTCTTC
>TRBD1|TRBV28|many|TRBJ2-7
CASSLLLNLGQEISYEQYF
TGTGCCAGCAGTTTACTACTGAACCTGGGACAGGAAATCTCCTACGAGCAGTACTTC
>NA|TRBV4-1|NA|TRBJ2-5
CASSQDPPGAAQVETQYF
TGCGCCAGCAGCCAAGATCCCCCAGGGGCAGCTCAAGTAGAGACCCAGTACTTC
>NA|TRBV30|many|TRBJ2-1
CAWRGEEEQFF
TGTGCCTGGAGAGGGGAGGAGGAGCAGTTCTTC
>NA|TRBV12-3/TRBV12-4|many|TRBJ2-7
CASSLLDTGYEQYF
TGTGCCAGCAGTTTATTAGACACGGGCTACGAGCAGTACTTC
>TRBD2|TRBV30|many|TRBJ2-2
CAWIPLAGGSGELFF
TGTGCCTGGATCCCCCTAGCGGGGGGGTCCGGGGAGCTGTTTTTT
>TRBD2|TRBV7-2|many|TRBJ2-1
CASSLGRAGGNYNEQFF
TGTGCCAGCAGCTTAGGTAGGGCGGGAGGGAACTACAATGAGCAGTTCTTC
>TRBD1|TRBV30|NA|TRBJ2-5
CAWSLGQAYQETQYF
TGTGCCTGGAGCCTTGGACAGGCTTATCAAGAGACCCAGTACTTC
>NA|TRBV12-3/TRBV12-4|many|TRBJ2-1
CATITLEVEQFF
TGTGCCACCATCACCCTAGAGGTTGAGCAGTTCTTC
>TRBD1|TRBV9|few|TRBJ2-3
CASEGQGADTQYF
TGTGCCAGCGAAGGACAGGGCGCAGATACGCAGTATTTT
>TRBD2|TRBV6-2/TRBV6-3|NA|TRBJ2-3
CASSYKVAGAADTQYF
TGTGCCAGCAGTTACAAGGTAGCGGGAGCGGCAGATACGCAGTATTTT
>TRBD1|TRBV2|many|TRBJ1-4
CASATGYNEKLFF
TGTGCCAGTGCGACAGGGTATAATGAAAAACTGTTTTTT
>TRBD2|TRBV2|many|TRBJ2-7
CASRASGISGEQYF
TGTGCCAGCAGGGCTAGCGGGATTTCGGGTGAGCAGTACTTC
>NA|TRBV20-1|many|TRBJ2-1
CSAKRGTANEQFF
TGCAGTGCCAAAAGAGGGACGGCCAATGAGCAGTTCTTC
>TRBD2|TRBV19|NA|TRBJ2-7
CASSLSSGIEQYF
TGTGCCAGTAGTCTTTCCAGCGGGATTGAGCAGTACTTC
>NA|TRBV29-1|NA|TRBJ1-5
CSEGQSYQPQHF
TGCAGCGAGGGGCAGAGCTATCAGCCCCAGCATTTT
>NA|TRBV5-8|many|TRBJ2-3
CASSLGRVSSTDTQYF
TGTGCCAGCAGCTTGGGGAGGGTTTCGTCCACAGATACGCAGTATTTT
>NA|TRBV28|many|TRBJ1-4
CASSTLGGDEKLFF
TGTGCCAGCAGTACACTGGGGGGGGATGAAAAACTGTTTTTT
>NA|TRBV10-3|NA|TRBJ1-3
CAISESVHSGNTIYF
TGTGCCATCAGTGAGTCAGTTCATTCTGGAAACACCATATATTTT
>TRBD1|TRBV9|many|TRBJ1-1
CASSVPTGGIGTEAFF
TGTGCCAGCAGCGTACCAACAGGGGGCATTGGCACTGAAGCTTTCTTT
>NA|TRBV2|many|TRBJ2-7
CASSEGRGEQYF
TGTGCCAGCAGTGAAGGAAGGGGCGAGCAGTACTTC
>NA|TRBV18|many|TRBJ2-1
CASSSRNEGEQFF
TGTGCCAGCTCATCTCGGAACGAGGGAGAGCAGTTCTTC
>TRBD1|TRBV30|many|TRBJ2-7
CAWGQGNYEQYF
TGTGCCTGGGGACAGGGGAACTACGAGCAGTACTTC
>NA|TRBV20-1|NA|TRBJ2-3
CSAPGTHRPTQYF
TGCAGTGCGCCTGGGACTCATCGCCCCACGCAGTATTTT
>NA|TRBV15|few|TRBJ2-2
CATGETENTGELFF
TGTGCCACAGGCGAGACAGAGAACACCGGGGAGCTGTTTTTT
>NA|TRBV11-2|many|TRBJ1-1
CASSLERVTEAFF
TGTGCCAGCAGCTTAGAACGGGTCACTGAAGCTTTCTTT
>TRBD1|TRBV2|NA|TRBJ1-2
CASSRTGAPGYTF
TGTGCCAGCAGCCGGACAGGAGCCCCCGGCTACACCTTC
>NA|TRBV12-3/TRBV12-4|many|TRBJ1-5
CASSLSGDSNQPQHF
TGTGCCAGCAGTTTATCAGGGGATAGCAATCAGCCCCAGCATTTT
>NA|TRBV18|many|TRBJ1-6
CASSPEGSGSPLHF
TGTGCCAGCTCACCCGAGGGGTCCGGTTCACCCCTCCACTTT
>NA|TRBV18|many|TRBJ2-5
CASSPRVGLETQYF
TGTGCCAGCTCACCACGGGTGGGGTTAGAGACCCAGTACTTC
>NA|TRBV6-9|NA|TRBJ1-1
CASLVFTNTEAFF
TGTGCCAGCCTAGTTTTTACGAACACTGAAGCTTTCTTT
>NA|TRBV10-3|many|TRBJ2-7
CATTTGTYEQYF
TGTGCCACCACGACAGGTACCTACGAGCAGTACTTC
>NA|TRBV5-1|many|TRBJ2-1
CASSLWTGRGNEQFF
TGCGCCAGCAGCCTCTGGACAGGGAGGGGCAATGAGCAGTTCTTC
>NA|TRBV7-2|many|TRBJ1-4
CASSHDSHEKLFF
TGTGCCAGCAGCCATGACAGCCATGAAAAACTGTTTTTT